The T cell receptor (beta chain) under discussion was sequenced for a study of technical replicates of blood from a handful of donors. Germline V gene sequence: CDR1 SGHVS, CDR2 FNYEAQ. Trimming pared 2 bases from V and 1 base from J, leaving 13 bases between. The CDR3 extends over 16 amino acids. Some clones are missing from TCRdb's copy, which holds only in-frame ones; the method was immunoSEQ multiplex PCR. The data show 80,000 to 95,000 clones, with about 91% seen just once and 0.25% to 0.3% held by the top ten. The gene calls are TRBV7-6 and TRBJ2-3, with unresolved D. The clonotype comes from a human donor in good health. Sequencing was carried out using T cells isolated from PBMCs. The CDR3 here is CASSLHTGAGTDTQYF. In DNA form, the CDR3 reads TGTGCCAGCAGCTTACACACGGGTGCGGGCACAGATACGCAGTATTTT.